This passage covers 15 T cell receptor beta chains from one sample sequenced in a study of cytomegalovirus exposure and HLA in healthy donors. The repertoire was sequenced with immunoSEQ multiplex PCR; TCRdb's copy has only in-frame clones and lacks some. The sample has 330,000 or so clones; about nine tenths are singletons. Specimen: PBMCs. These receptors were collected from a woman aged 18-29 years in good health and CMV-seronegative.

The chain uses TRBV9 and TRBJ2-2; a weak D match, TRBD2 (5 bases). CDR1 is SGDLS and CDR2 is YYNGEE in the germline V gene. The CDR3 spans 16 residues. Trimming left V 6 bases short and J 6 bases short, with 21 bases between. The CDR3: CASTPALAGGPGELFF. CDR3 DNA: TGTGCCAGCACCCCCGCCCTGGCGGGTGGGCCCGGGGAGCTGTTTTTT.

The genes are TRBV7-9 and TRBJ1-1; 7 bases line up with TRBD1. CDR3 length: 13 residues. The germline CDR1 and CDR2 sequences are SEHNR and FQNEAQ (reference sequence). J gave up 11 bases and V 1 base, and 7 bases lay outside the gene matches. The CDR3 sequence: CASSLGVDRDAFF. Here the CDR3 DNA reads TGTGCCAGCAGCTTAGGGGTTGACAGGGACGCTTTCTTT.

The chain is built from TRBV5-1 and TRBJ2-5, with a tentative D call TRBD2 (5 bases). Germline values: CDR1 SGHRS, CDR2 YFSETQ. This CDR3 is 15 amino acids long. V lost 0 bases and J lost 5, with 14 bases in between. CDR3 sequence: CASSLGQAAPETQYF. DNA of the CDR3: TGCGCCAGCAGCTTGGGTCAAGCGGCACCGGAGACCCAGTACTTC.

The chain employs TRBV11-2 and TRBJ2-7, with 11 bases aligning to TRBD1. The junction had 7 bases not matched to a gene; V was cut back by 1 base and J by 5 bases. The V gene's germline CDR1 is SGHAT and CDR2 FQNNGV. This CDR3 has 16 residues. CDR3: CASSLVFRTGGHEQYF. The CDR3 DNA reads TGTGCCAGCAGCTTAGTTTTTCGGACAGGGGGCCACGAGCAGTACTTC.

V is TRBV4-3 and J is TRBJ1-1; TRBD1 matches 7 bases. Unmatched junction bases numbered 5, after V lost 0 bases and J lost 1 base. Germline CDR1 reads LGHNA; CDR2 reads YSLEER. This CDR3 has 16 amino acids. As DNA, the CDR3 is TGCGCCAGCAGCCAAGATTCGCAGGGGGGGAACACTGAAGCTTTCTTT. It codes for CASSQDSQGGNTEAFF.

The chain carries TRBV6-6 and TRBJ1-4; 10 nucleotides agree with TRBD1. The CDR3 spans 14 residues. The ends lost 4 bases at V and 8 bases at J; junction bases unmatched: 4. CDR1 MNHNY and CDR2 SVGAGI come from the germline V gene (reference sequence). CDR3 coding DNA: TGTGCCAGCAGTTCGGGACAGGGGATCGAAAAACTGTTTTTT. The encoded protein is CASSSGQGIEKLFF.

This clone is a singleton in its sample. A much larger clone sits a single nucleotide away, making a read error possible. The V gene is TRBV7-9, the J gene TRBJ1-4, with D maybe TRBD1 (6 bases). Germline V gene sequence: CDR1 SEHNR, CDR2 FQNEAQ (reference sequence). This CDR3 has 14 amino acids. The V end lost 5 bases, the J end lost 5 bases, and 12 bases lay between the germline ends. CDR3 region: CASSPQGRNEKLFF. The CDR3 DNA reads TGTGCCAGCAGCCCACAGGGTAGGAATGAAAAACTGTTTTTT.

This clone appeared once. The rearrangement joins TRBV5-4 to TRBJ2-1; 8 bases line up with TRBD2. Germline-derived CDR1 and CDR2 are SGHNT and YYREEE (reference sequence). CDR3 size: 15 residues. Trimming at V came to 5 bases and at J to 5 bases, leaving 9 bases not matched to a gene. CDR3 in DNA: TGTGCCAGCAGTCCGGGGGGGTCTAGCCACAATGAGCAGTTCTTC. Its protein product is CASSPGGSSHNEQFF. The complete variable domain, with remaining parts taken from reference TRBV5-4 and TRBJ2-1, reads ETGVTQSPTHLIKTRGQQVTLRCSSQSGHNTVSWYQQALGQGPQFIFQYYREEENGRGNFPPRFSGLQFPNYSSELNVNALELDDSALYLCASSPGGSSHNEQFFGPGTRLTVL.

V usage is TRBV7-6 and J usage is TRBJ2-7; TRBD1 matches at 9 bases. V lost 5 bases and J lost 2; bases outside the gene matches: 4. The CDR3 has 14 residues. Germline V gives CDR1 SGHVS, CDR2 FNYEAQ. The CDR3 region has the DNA TGTGCCAGCAGCGGCCGGGACAGGGCCTACGAGCAGTACTTC. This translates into CASSGRDRAYEQYF. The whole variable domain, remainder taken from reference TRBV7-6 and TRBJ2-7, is GAGVSQSPRYKVTKRGQDVALRCDPISGHVSLYWYRQALGQGPEFLTYFNYEAQQDKSGLPNDRFSAERPEGSISTLTIQRTEQRDSAMYRCASSGRDRAYEQYFGPGTRLTVT.

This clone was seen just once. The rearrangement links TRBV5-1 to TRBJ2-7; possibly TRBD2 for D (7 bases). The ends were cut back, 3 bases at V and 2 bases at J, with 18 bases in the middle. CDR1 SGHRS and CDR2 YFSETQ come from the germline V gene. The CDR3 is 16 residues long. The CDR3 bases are TGCGCCAGCAGCTCCCAGGGGCGGGAGCCCACCTACGAGCAGTACTTC. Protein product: CASSSQGREPTYEQYF.

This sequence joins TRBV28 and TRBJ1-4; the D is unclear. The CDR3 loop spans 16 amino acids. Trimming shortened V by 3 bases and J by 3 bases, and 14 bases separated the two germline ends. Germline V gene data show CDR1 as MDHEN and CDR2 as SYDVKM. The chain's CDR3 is CASSLPTVVANEKLFF. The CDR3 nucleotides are TGTGCCAGCAGTTTGCCGACTGTGGTGGCTAATGAAAAACTGTTTTTT. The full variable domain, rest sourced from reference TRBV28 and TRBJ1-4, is DVKVTQSSRYLVKRTGEKVFLECVQDMDHENMFWYRQDPGLGLRLIYFSYDVKMKEKGDIPEGYSVSREKKERFSLILESASTNQTSMYLCASSLPTVVANEKLFFGSGTQLSVL.

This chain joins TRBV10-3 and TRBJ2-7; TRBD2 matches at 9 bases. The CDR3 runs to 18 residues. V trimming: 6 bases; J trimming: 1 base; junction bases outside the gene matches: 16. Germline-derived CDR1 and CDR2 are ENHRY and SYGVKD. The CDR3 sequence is CAIRRVRGGGRPSYEQYF. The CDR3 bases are TGTGCCATCAGGCGCGTCCGCGGGGGGGGACGGCCTTCCTACGAGCAGTACTTC.

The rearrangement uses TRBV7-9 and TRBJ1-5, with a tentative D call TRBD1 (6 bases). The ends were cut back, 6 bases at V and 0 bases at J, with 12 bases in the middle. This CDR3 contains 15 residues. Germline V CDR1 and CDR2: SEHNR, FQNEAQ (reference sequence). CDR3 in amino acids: CASSPGEGSNQPQHF. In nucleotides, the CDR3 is TGTGCCAGCAGTCCAGGGGAGGGTAGCAATCAGCCCCAGCATTTT.

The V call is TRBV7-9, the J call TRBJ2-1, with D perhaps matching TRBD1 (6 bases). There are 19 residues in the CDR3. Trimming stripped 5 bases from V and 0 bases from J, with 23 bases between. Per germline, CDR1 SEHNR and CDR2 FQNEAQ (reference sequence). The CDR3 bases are TGTGCCAGCAGCCGTGTCTGGACAGAAGCCCACAGCTCCTACAATGAGCAGTTCTTC. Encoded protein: CASSRVWTEAHSSYNEQFF.

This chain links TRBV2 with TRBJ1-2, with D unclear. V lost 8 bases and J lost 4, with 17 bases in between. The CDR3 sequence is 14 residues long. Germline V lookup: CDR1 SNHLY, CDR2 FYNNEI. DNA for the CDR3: TGTGCCAGCCCCGCACCCCCCTGTAGCTATGGCTACACCTTC. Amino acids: CASPAPPCSYGYTF.